The 3 T cell receptor beta chains below all came from one sample that was sequenced in a study of blood T cell repertoires in COVID-19. The repertoire was sequenced with immunoSEQ multiplex PCR; TCRdb's copy has only in-frame clones and lacks some. The sample consists of 450,000 to 500,000 clones, 80% to 90% of them appearing once. Specimen: peripheral blood. These receptors originate from a human donor in a cohort sampled during active COVID-19.

The chain carries TRBV19 and TRBJ2-2; maybe TRBD2 (6 bases). Trimming cost V 1 base and J 4 bases, with 10 bases left between them. CDR1 LNHDA and CDR2 SQIVND come from the germline V gene (reference sequence). The CDR3 is made up of 15 amino acids. The CDR3 sequence: CASSIAGVGTGELFF. The CDR3 DNA sequence: TGTGCCAGTAGTATAGCGGGAGTGGGCACCGGGGAGCTGTTTTTT.

The V call is TRBV14, the J call TRBJ1-1; maybe TRBD1 (6 bases). The CDR3 extends over 14 amino acids. Germline CDR1 is SGHDN and CDR2 is FVKESK. With 5 bases removed from V and 4 bases from J, the gap between germline ends came to 14 bases. CDR3 amino acids: CASSDRGQITEAFF. CDR3 sequence (DNA): TGTGCCAGCAGCGATAGGGGACAAATCACTGAAGCTTTCTTT.

This chain connects TRBV5-4 to TRBJ1-1, with TRBD1 identical over 7 bases. The CDR3 totals 13 residues. J was trimmed by 5 bases and V by 5 bases; bases with no gene match: 6. Germline V gene data show CDR1 as SGHNT and CDR2 as YYREEE (reference sequence). CDR3: CASSWTGLTEAFF. The CDR3 DNA reads TGTGCCAGCAGTTGGACAGGACTTACTGAAGCTTTCTTT.